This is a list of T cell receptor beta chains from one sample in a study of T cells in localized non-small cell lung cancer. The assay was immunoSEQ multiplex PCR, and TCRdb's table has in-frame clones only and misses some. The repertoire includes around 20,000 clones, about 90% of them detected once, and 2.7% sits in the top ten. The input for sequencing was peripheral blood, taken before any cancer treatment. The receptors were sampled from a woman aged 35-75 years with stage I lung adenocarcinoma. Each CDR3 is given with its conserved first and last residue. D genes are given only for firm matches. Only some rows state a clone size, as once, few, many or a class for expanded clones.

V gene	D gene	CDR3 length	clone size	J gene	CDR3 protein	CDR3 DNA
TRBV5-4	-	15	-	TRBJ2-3	CASSLSGPSTDTQYF	TGTGCCAGCAGCTTGAGTGGTCCTAGCACAGATACGCAGTATTTT
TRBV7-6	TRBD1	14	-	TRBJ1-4	CASSLSRGEEKLFF	TGTGCCAGCAGCTTATCCAGGGGGGAGGAAAAACTGTTTTTT
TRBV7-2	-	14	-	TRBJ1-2	CASSLDRAIEGYTF	TGTGCCAGCAGCTTAGACAGGGCAATTGAGGGCTACACCTTC
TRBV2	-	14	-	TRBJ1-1	CASRDTGMGTEAFF	TGTGCCAGCAGGGACACAGGAATGGGAACTGAAGCTTTCTTT
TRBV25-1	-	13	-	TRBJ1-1	CASSDEGVTEAFF	TGTGCCAGCAGTGACGAGGGGGTCACTGAAGCTTTCTTT
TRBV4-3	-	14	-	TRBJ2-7	CASSQDQRSYEQYF	TGCGCCAGCAGCCAAGATCAGAGGAGCTACGAGCAGTACTTC
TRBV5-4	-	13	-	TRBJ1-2	CASSLEADYGYTF	TGTGCCAGCAGCTTGGAGGCAGACTATGGCTACACCTTC
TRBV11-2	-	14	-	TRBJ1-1	CASSLDRESTEAFF	TGTGCCAGCAGCTTAGATCGGGAAAGCACTGAAGCTTTCTTT
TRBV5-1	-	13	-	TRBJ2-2	CASRAGFTGELFF	TGCGCCAGCAGAGCAGGGTTCACCGGGGAGCTGTTTTTT
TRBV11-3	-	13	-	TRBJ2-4	CASSFDGGNIQYF	TGTGCCAGCAGCTTCGACGGGGGAAACATTCAGTACTTC
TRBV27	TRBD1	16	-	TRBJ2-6	CASSLGQASGANVLTF	TGTGCCAGCAGTCTCGGACAGGCCTCTGGGGCCAACGTCCTGACTTTC
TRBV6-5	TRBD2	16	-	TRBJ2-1	CASSYWASGSSVEQFF	TGTGCCAGCAGTTACTGGGCTAGCGGGAGTTCAGTTGAGCAGTTCTTC
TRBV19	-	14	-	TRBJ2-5	CASREGGKQETQYF	TGTGCCAGCCGTGAGGGCGGGAAGCAAGAGACCCAGTACTTC
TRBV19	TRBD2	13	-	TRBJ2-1	CASSGLAGHEQFF	TGTGCCAGTAGCGGACTAGCTGGCCATGAGCAGTTCTTC
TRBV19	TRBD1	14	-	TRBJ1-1	CASSIDRGSTEAFF	TGTGCCAGTAGTATCGACAGGGGAAGCACTGAAGCTTTCTTT
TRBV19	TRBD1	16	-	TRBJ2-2	CASSPRDRVGTGELFF	TGTGCCAGTAGTCCGAGGGACAGGGTAGGCACCGGGGAGCTGTTTTTT
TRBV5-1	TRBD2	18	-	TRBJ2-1	CASSLFSASGGSYNEQFF	TGCGCCAGCAGCTTGTTTTCGGCTAGCGGGGGGTCGTACAATGAGCAGTTCTTC
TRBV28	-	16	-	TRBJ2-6	CASSLGVTSGANVLTF	TGTGCCAGCAGTTTGGGGGTGACCTCTGGGGCCAACGTCCTGACTTTC
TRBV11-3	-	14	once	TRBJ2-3	CASSLADRTDTQYF	TGTGCCAGCAGCTTAGCGGATCGCACAGATACGCAGTATTTT
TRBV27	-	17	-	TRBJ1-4	CASSLYPPGGTNEKLFF	TGTGCCAGCAGTTTGTATCCCCCCGGGGGAACTAATGAAAAACTGTTTTTT
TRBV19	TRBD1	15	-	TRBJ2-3	CASSILGQHTDTQYF	TGTGCCAGTAGTATATTGGGACAGCACACAGATACGCAGTATTTT
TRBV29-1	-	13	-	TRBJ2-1	CSVEFSPDNEQFF	TGCAGCGTTGAGTTTTCACCCGACAATGAGCAGTTCTTC
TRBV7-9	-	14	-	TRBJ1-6	CASSVTGVNSPLHF	TGTGCCAGCAGTGTTACAGGTGTAAATTCACCCCTCCACTTT
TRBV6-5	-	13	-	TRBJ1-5	CASSYRGNQPQHF	TGTGCCAGCAGTTACAGGGGTAATCAGCCCCAGCATTTT
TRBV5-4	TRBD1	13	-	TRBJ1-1	CASSQGDRVRAFF	TGTGCCAGCAGCCAAGGGGACAGGGTGCGAGCTTTCTTT
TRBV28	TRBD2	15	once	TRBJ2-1	CASSLWVAGASEQFF	TGTGCCAGCAGTTTATGGGTAGCGGGAGCATCTGAGCAGTTCTTC
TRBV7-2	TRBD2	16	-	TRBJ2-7	CASSSPGLAGSYEQYF	TGTGCCAGCAGCTCCCCGGGACTAGCGGGATCCTACGAGCAGTACTTC
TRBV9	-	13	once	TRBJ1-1	CASSPRRESEAFF	TGTGCCAGCAGCCCCCGGAGGGAATCTGAAGCTTTCTTT
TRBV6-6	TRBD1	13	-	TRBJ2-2	CASSDRGTGELFF	TGTGCCAGCAGCGACAGGGGGACCGGGGAGCTGTTTTTT